The rows below give T cell receptor beta chains drawn from one sample of a study of control samples from healthy donors and cancer patients. Data came from immunoSEQ multiplex PCR; TCRdb stores just in-frame clones and leaves some out. This sample has about 79,000 clones; approximately 94% occur once, and the top ten carry 1.3%. Sequenced sample: PBMCs. Every receptor here comes from a woman between 40 and 50 years old with lung cancer. CDR3s include the opening cysteine and the closing phenylalanine or tryptophan. The order of the fields is clone size, J gene, CDR3 length, V gene, D gene, CDR3 DNA, CDR3 protein. A D gene is named only where the DNA matches it firmly. Rows may omit the clone size; those that give it use once, few, many or a size class.

>few|TRBJ1-1|14|TRBV5-1|TRBD1
TGCGCCAGCAGCACCGGACAGGGATCCACTGAAGCTTTCTTT
CASSTGQGSTEAFF
>-|TRBJ2-4|11|TRBV2|-
TGTGCCAGCAGTGGTTTGAACATTCAGTACTTC
CASSGLNIQYF
>-|TRBJ1-2|12|TRBV5-1|-
TGCGTCAGCAGACACACACAGGGCGGCTACACCTTC
CVSRHTQGGYTF
>-|TRBJ1-3|13|TRBV9|-
TGTGCCAGCAGCGTAGGCGCGGAGGGCACCATATATTTT
CASSVGAEGTIYF
>-|TRBJ1-1|14|TRBV3-1/TRBV3-2|TRBD1
TGTGCCAGCAGCCAAGGACAGGGGGCCCTAGGAGCTTTCTTT
CASSQGQGALGAFF
>few|TRBJ2-3|15|TRBV6-4|TRBD2
TGTGCCAGCAGGGAGCGGGGCGCTAGCACAGATACGCAGTATTTT
CASRERGASTDTQYF
>-|TRBJ1-2|14|TRBV9|-
TGTGCCAGCAGCGGGCTTGTATGGGAGAGTGGCTACACCTTC
CASSGLVWESGYTF
>-|TRBJ1-1|15|TRBV27|-
TGTGCCAGCAGTCTCACCCGGGACTGGAACACTGAAGCTTTCTTT
CASSLTRDWNTEAFF
>-|TRBJ1-2|17|TRBV3-1/TRBV3-2|TRBD1
TGTGCCAGCAGCCAAGATAAGGGGACAGAGAGCCTTGATGGCTACACCTTC
CASSQDKGTESLDGYTF
>-|TRBJ2-7|12|TRBV10-3|TRBD2
TGTGCCATGGGGGGGGGACGGGACGAGCAGTACTTC
CAMGGGRDEQYF
>-|TRBJ1-5|20|TRBV7-6|-
TGTGCCAGCAGCTTAGAGGCGGGGGAAGATGGTAGGTCCTCCCATCAGCCCCAGCATTTT
CASSLEAGEDGRSSHQPQHF
>once|TRBJ2-7|15|TRBV5-4|TRBD1
TGTGCCAGCAGCTTGGGACAGGGTTCAACCTACGAGCAGTACTTC
CASSLGQGSTYEQYF
>-|TRBJ1-2|13|TRBV28|TRBD1
TGTGCCAGCAGCACGGACAGGGCTGGAGGCTACACCTTC
CASSTDRAGGYTF
>once|TRBJ1-6|18|TRBV5-1|-
TGCGCCAGCAGCTCGGGAATCAGGGAGAGCTCCTATAATTCACCCCTCCACTTT
CASSSGIRESSYNSPLHF
>-|TRBJ2-1|19|TRBV9|TRBD2
TGTGCCAGCAGCCCCCGTCTCCCCGAACTAGCGGGGGGGCCGGGTGAGCAGTTCTTC
CASSPRLPELAGGPGEQFF
>-|TRBJ2-2|15|TRBV15|-
TGTGCCACCAGCAGAGATGTTGGGTACGCCGGGGAGCTGTTTTTT
CATSRDVGYAGELFF
>-|TRBJ1-2|14|TRBV10-3|-
TGTGCCATCAACCGAGGGGATCTAACCGGGGGCTACACCTTC
CAINRGDLTGGYTF
>-|TRBJ1-3|15|TRBV7-2|TRBD1
TGTGCCAGCAGCAAGGGACAGAACTCTGGAAACACCATATATTTT
CASSKGQNSGNTIYF
>-|TRBJ1-2|17|TRBV10-3|TRBD1
TGTGCCATCAGTGGCTTGAAGGGGGCAGAGGAAAACTATGGCTACACCTTC
CAISGLKGAEENYGYTF
>-|TRBJ2-7|15|TRBV2|TRBD1
TGTGCCAGCACCCCAGAGGGGACAGTAACCTACGAGCAGTACTTC
CASTPEGTVTYEQYF
>-|TRBJ1-2|14|TRBV18|-
TGTGCCAGCTCACATTCCCAGGAATACTATGGCTACACCTTC
CASSHSQEYYGYTF
>few|TRBJ1-5|13|TRBV4-1|-
TGCGCCAGCAGCCAAGAACTGATTCAGCCCCAGCATTTT
CASSQELIQPQHF
>once|TRBJ1-5|13|TRBV18|-
TGTGCCAGCTCAGGCGGGAAAGGGCAGCCCCAGCATTTT
CASSGGKGQPQHF
>-|TRBJ2-2|15|TRBV6-4|TRBD2
TGTGCCAGCAGAATGAGCGGGGGGAACACCGGGGAGCTGTTTTTT
CASRMSGGNTGELFF
>-|TRBJ1-1|16|TRBV11-3|TRBD1
TGTGCCAGCAGCTTGGCCACAGGGGGATCGACCATAGAAGCTTTCTTT
CASSLATGGSTIEAFF
>-|TRBJ2-1|12|TRBV12-3/TRBV12-4|-
TGTGCCAGCAGTCATGACACCAATGAGCAGTTCTTC
CASSHDTNEQFF
>-|TRBJ1-1|13|TRBV12-3/TRBV12-4|TRBD1
TGTGCCAGCAGTCCGGGACAGGGGTCGGGGGCTTTCTTT
CASSPGQGSGAFF
>-|TRBJ1-2|13|TRBV25-1|-
TGTGCCAGCAGTTGGGCACCTCGCTATGGCTACACCTTC
CASSWAPRYGYTF
>-|TRBJ1-5|15|TRBV7-9|-
TGTGCCAGCAGCTCTACAGGGAATAGCAATCAGCCCCAGCATTTT
CASSSTGNSNQPQHF
>-|TRBJ2-5|16|TRBV5-1|TRBD1
TGCGCCAGCAGCTTGACCCCCGGACAGGGGAGGGAGACCCAGTACTTC
CASSLTPGQGRETQYF
>-|TRBJ2-7|15|TRBV10-3|TRBD1
TGTGCCATCAGTGGCGTAGACAGGGAACCCTACGAGCAGTACTTC
CAISGVDREPYEQYF
>-|TRBJ1-3|15|TRBV29-1|TRBD1
TGCAGCGTTGTCAGGGGGGCGAGCTCTGGAAACACCATATATTTT
CSVVRGASSGNTIYF
>-|TRBJ2-2|18|TRBV3-1/TRBV3-2|TRBD2
TGTGCCAGCAGCCAAGCATATAGAGCGGGGGGGTACACCGGGGAGCTGTTTTTT
CASSQAYRAGGYTGELFF
>-|TRBJ2-1|12|TRBV7-9|-
TGTGCCAGCAGCTCGGACCAGGGTGGGCAGTTCTTC
CASSSDQGGQFF
>-|TRBJ2-7|13|TRBV11-3|-
TGTGCCAGCAGCTTAGGGCGGGGCCGGGAGCAGTACTTC
CASSLGRGREQYF
>-|TRBJ2-6|17|TRBV2|-
TGTGCCAGCAGTGGAGTGGGTCTGGGGCCCGGGGCCAACGTCCTGACTTTC
CASSGVGLGPGANVLTF
>few|TRBJ1-1|15|TRBV19|-
TGTGCCAGTAGTAGCATCGTGACTAGGAACACTGAAGCTTTCTTT
CASSSIVTRNTEAFF